The present T cell receptor (beta chain) was sequenced within a study of T cells in women clearing cervical HPV infection. At the level of the study: For cases, blood was sampled a median around 150 days after lesion detection, interquartile range roughly 90 to 230 days. Study-wide findings and caveats: T-cell numbers per sample were unknown and may explain richness differences.

A note on this clone: Its specificity is unknown. The read stops 3 residues short of the end of the CDR3; the missing end is completed from the germline J gene.

TCRdb's copy holds only in-frame clones and misses some; the assay was immunoSEQ multiplex PCR. The table lists 25,000 or so clones. V was trimmed by 3 bases and J by 5 bases, leaving 11 bases between them. The V gene's germline CDR1 is DFQATT and CDR2 SNEGSKA (reference sequence). This CDR3 spans 12 amino acids. This TCR was sampled from a woman between 18 and 75 years old with a cervical HPV16 infection that either progressed to CIN3+ or cleared (not recorded which). The genes are TRBV20-1 and TRBJ2-7; perhaps TRBD1 as D (5 bases). What was sequenced was blood buffy coat. CDR3 protein: CSASLQENEQYF. The sequenced CDR3 bases are TGCAGTGCTAGTTTACAGGAGAACGAG.